The 10 T cell receptor beta chains reported below all come from one sample, sequenced in a study of type 1 regulatory T cells (dated by TCRdb to 2020 to 2023). Their antigens remain unidentified. Reads for this sample came from an Illumina MiSeq. TCRdb reworked the public reads: Q25 trimming with fastp, MiXCR clone assembly, productive beta chains retained. One record per CDR3 amino acid sequence lists the most common genes and DNA. For this sample there are over 55,000 distinct CDR3 sequences; around 57% appear just once. The ten most abundant clones make up 7.6% of the sample. Sequenced sample: cultured T cells, either the whole culture or a sorted T cell fraction (not recorded which). Sample cell subset or site, as interpreted from the label and publication: Tr1-enriched cell product generated in vitro against host alloantigens. The receptors derive from a human donor in good health.

V is TRBV12-3 or TRBV12-4 and J is TRBJ1-4; 8 bases line up with TRBD1. This CDR3 comprises 13 residues. The junction had 4 bases not matched to a gene; V was cut back by 3 bases and J by 10 bases. CDR3 in DNA: TGTGCCAGCAGTTTCGATGGACAGGGAAAACTGTTTTTT. It is translated as CASSFDGQGKLFF.

This clonotype was seen only a few times. The J gene is TRBJ2-1, the V gene TRBV2; 7 bases are a match to TRBD2. Germline CDR1 is SNHLY and CDR2 is FYNNEI. With 6 bases clipped from V and 3 bases from J, the junction kept 2 bases outside the gene matches. The CDR3 extends over 13 amino acids. The CDR3 DNA is TGTGCCAGCAGCGGCGGGAGCTACAATGAGCAGTTCTTC. Its translation: CASSGGSYNEQFF.

The chain has TRBV24-1 and TRBJ2-1, with no clear D. In germline, CDR1 is KGHDR, CDR2 SFDVKD. This CDR3 has 9 amino acids. The V end lost 6 bases, the J end lost 7 bases, and 0 bases lay between the germline ends. The CDR3 reads CATSNEQFF. In nucleotides, the CDR3 is TGTGCCACCAGTAATGAGCAGTTCTTC.

This clonotype was found a few times. The DNA for the CDR3 is TGCAGCGTTGAAGGGGAGCTCAAGCAGTACTTC. Translation: CSVEGELKQYF. This chain uses TRBV29-1 with TRBJ2-7; TRBD2 is a possible D gene (5 bases). The CDR3 contains 11 residues. Germline-derived CDR1 and CDR2 are SQVTM and ANQGSEA. Trimming removed 1 base from V and 8 bases from J, with 9 bases in between.

The CDR3 sequence: CASSQSSGTSYEQYF. Written as DNA, the CDR3 is TGCGCCAGCAGCCAGTCTAGCGGAACCTCCTACGAGCAGTACTTC. The chain joins TRBV4-1 to TRBJ2-7; 7 nucleotides match TRBD2. After removal of 3 bases from V and 0 bases from J, the junction contained 5 bases not matched to a gene. CDR3 size: 15 residues. Germline loops: CDR1 MGHRA, CDR2 YSYEKL.

The chain links TRBV3-1 to TRBJ2-3, with D tentatively TRBD1 (6 bases). V dropped 4 bases and J dropped 6 bases, with 8 bases sitting between them. This CDR3 has 12 residues. The germline V gene encodes CDR1 LGHDT and CDR2 YNNKEL (reference sequence). CDR3 nucleotide sequence: TGTGCCAGCAGCCGAGACAGGGATACGCAGTATTTT. The encoded protein is CASSRDRDTQYF.

V gene TRBV7-2 combines with J gene TRBJ2-7; 14 bases map to TRBD2. The J segment lost 4 bases and the V segment lost 3 bases, leaving 2 bases of the junction unmatched. The germline CDR1 and CDR2 sequences are SGHTA and FQGNSA. This CDR3 is built from 15 residues. CDR3 residues: CASSFRTSGRYEQYF. The DNA for the CDR3 is TGTGCCAGCAGCTTCCGGACTAGCGGGAGGTACGAGCAGTACTTC.

The chain uses TRBV6-6 and TRBJ2-1; D unresolved. The germline CDR1 and CDR2 sequences are MNHNY and SVGAGI (reference sequence). V lost 5 bases and J lost 6, with 2 bases in between. CDR3 size: 10 residues. The DNA for the CDR3 is TGTGCCAGCAGTCGCAATGAGCAGTTCTTC. Translating gives CASSRNEQFF.

The J gene is TRBJ2-2, the V gene TRBV10-3, with TRBD2 matching over 12 bases. The J segment lost 6 bases and the V segment lost 7 bases, leaving 6 bases of the junction unmatched. The CDR3 runs to 15 residues. CDR1 and CDR2 (germline): ENHRY, SYGVKD. The CDR3 sequence: CAITRTSGTAGELFF. The CDR3 coding sequence is TGTGCCATCACCCGGACTAGCGGGACGGCCGGGGAGCTGTTTTTT.

Only a few counts were recorded for this clonotype. The gene calls are TRBV27 and TRBJ2-3; 8 bases match TRBD1. With V trimmed by 1 base and J by 3 bases, 6 bases remained unmatched. Germline lookup yields CDR1 MNHEY and CDR2 SMNVEV (reference sequence). The CDR3 consists of 16 residues. CDR3 bases: TGTGCCAGCAGTTTATTATCCGGGACAGGAACAGATACGCAGTATTTT. Residues: CASSLLSGTGTDTQYF.